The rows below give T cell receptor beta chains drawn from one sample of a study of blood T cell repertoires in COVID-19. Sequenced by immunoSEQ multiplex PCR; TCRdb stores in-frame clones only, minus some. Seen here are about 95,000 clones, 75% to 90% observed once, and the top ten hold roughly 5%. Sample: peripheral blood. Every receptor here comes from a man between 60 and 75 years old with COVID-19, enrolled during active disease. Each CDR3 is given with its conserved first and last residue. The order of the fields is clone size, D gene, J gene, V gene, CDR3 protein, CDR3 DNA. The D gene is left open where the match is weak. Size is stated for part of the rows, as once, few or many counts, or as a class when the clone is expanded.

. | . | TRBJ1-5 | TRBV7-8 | CASSLQGNSNQPQHF | TGTGCCAGCAGCCTCCAGGGGAATAGCAATCAGCCCCAGCATTTT
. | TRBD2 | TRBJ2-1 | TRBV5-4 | CASSSPRGGGVAYNEQFF | TGTGCCAGCAGCTCACCCCGGGGGGGCGGGGTTGCCTACAATGAGCAGTTCTTC
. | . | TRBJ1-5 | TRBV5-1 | CASSLAKTVNQPQHF | TGCGCCAGCAGCTTGGCCAAGACAGTCAATCAGCCCCAGCATTTT
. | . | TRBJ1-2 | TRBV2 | CASSGEGGYTF | TGTGCCAGCAGTGGGGAGGGTGGCTACACCTTC
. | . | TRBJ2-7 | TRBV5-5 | CASSLGPRDEQYF | TGTGCCAGCAGCTTGGGACCACGGGACGAGCAGTACTTC
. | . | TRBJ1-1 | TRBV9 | CASSVVGEGGTEAFF | TGTGCCAGCAGCGTAGTAGGCGAAGGGGGCACTGAAGCTTTCTTT
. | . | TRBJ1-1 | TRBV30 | CAWSVWRQVNTEAFF | TGTGCCTGGAGTGTATGGCGACAGGTAAACACTGAAGCTTTCTTT
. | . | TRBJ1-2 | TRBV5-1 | CASSLDTANYGYTF | TGCGCCAGCAGCTTGGATACAGCCAACTATGGCTACACCTTC
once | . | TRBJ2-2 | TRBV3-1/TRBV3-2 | CASSSFGRVDTGELFF | TGTGCCAGCAGCTCCTTCGGCAGGGTGGACACCGGGGAGCTGTTTTTT
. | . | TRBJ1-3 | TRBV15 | CATSSGTPGVGNTIYF | TGTGCCACCAGCAGCGGGACGCCGGGGGTTGGAAACACCATATATTTT
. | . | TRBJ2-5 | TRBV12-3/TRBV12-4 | CASSQLEGETQYF | TGTGCCAGCAGTCAACTAGAAGGAGAGACCCAGTACTTC
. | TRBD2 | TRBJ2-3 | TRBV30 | CAWSVTSGSLDTQYF | TGTGCCTGGAGTGTAACTAGCGGGAGTTTAGATACGCAGTATTTT
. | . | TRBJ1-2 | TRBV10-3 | CAISEGQLAGYGYTF | TGTGCCATCAGTGAGGGACAGCTCGCAGGGTATGGCTACACCTTC
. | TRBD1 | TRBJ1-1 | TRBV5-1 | CASSLQQGAYEAFF | TGCGCCAGCAGCCTTCAACAGGGGGCTTATGAAGCTTTCTTT
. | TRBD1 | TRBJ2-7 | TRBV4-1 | CASSRGTGAYEQYF | TGCGCCAGCAGCCGCGGGACAGGGGCCTACGAGCAGTACTTC
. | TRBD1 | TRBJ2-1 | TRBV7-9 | CASSSRGQGVYNEQFF | TGTGCCAGCAGCTCAAGAGGACAGGGGGTCTACAATGAGCAGTTCTTC
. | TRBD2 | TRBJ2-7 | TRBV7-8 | CASSSQAGGPYEQYF | TGTGCCAGCAGCTCCCAAGCGGGAGGCCCATACGAGCAGTACTTC
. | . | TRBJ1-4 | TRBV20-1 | CSASHGGDNEKLFF | TGCAGTGCTAGTCACGGGGGGGATAATGAAAAACTGTTTTTT
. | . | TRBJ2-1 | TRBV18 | CASSPPSSEKDYNEQFF | TGTGCCAGCTCACCACCGTCTAGCGAGAAAGACTACAATGAGCAGTTCTTC
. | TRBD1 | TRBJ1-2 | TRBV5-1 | CASSLEGTDTNYGYTF | TGCGCCAGCAGCTTGGAGGGGACAGATACTAACTATGGCTACACCTTC
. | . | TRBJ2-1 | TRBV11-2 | CASSPASEQFF | TGTGCCAGCAGCCCTGCTAGCGAGCAGTTCTTC
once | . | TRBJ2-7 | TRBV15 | CATSRDRGRALEQYF | TGTGCCACCAGCAGAGATCGCGGCAGGGCTCTCGAGCAGTACTTC
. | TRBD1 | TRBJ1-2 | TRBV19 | CASSIGDRGSGYTF | TGTGCCAGTAGTATAGGAGACAGGGGGTCCGGCTACACCTTC
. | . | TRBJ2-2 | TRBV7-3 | CASSLQRTGELFF | TGTGCCAGCAGCTTACAGCGAACCGGGGAGCTGTTTTTT
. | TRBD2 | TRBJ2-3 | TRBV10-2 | CASSASGGADTQYF | TGCGCCAGCAGTGCATCGGGAGGGGCAGATACGCAGTATTTT
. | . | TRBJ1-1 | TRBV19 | CASSIVPGTEAFF | TGTGCCAGTAGTATTGTTCCAGGGACAGAAGCTTTCTTT
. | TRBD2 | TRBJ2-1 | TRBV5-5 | CASSLTPGTSGRGKFF | TGTGCCAGCAGCTTAACTCCCGGGACTAGCGGGAGGGGGAAGTTCTTC
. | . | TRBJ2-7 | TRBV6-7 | CASSYSTPGTSKHEQYF | TGTGCCAGCAGTTACTCGACCCCAGGGACATCAAAACACGAGCAGTACTTC
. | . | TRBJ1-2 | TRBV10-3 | CAINSNYGYTF | TGTGCCATCAACAGCAACTATGGCTACACCTTC
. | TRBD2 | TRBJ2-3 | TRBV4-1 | CASSQEGSGFTDTQYF | TGCGCCAGCAGCCAAGAAGGTAGCGGGTTCACAGATACGCAGTATTTT
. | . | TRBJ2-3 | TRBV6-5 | CASKRSGGDTQYF | TGTGCCAGCAAGCGGTCCGGTGGAGATACGCAGTATTTT
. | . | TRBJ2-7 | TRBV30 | CAWRRYLRYEQYF | TGTGCCTGGAGGCGTTACCTCAGGTACGAGCAGTACTTC
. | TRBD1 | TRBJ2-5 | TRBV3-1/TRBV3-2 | CASSQRQGAWETQYF | TGTGCCAGCAGCCAAAGACAGGGGGCTTGGGAGACCCAGTACTTC
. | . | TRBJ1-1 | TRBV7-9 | CASSRQIMSTEAFF | TGTGCCAGCAGCCGACAGATCATGAGCACTGAAGCTTTCTTT
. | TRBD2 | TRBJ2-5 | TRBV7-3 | CASNPRTSDFSGETQYF | TGTGCCAGCAACCCCCGGACTAGTGATTTCTCGGGGGAGACCCAGTACTTC
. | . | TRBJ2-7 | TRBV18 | CASSPRYSDSYEQYF | TGTGCCAGCTCACCCCGTTACTCTGACTCCTACGAGCAGTACTTC
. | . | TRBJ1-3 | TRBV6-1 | CASSERGAGNTIYF | TGTGCCAGCAGTGAACGAGGCGCCGGAAACACCATATATTTT
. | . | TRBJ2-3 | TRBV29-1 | CSVERQASDTQYF | TGCAGCGTTGAAAGACAGGCCTCAGATACGCAGTATTTT
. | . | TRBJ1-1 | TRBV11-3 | CASSLGPGENTEAFF | TGTGCCAGCAGCTTGGGGCCAGGGGAAAACACTGAAGCTTTCTTT
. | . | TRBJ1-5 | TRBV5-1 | CASSLAGDQPQHF | TGCGCCAGCAGCTTGGCGGGGGACCAGCCCCAGCATTTT